One and the same sample provided the 28 T cell receptor beta chains below, sequenced in a study of T cell responses to AZD1222 COVID-19 vaccine. Only in-frame clones appear in the TCRdb table, and some are missing; sequencing was by immunoSEQ multiplex PCR. The sample records over 110,000 clones, roughly 90% being singletons. Specimen: peripheral blood, collected 28 days after the second AZD1222 dose. The origin of the receptors is an adult who received the AZD1222 COVID-19 vaccine.

This chain connects TRBV27 to TRBJ2-7, with 11 bases aligning to TRBD2. This CDR3 region has 16 residues. Germline trimming cut 5 bases from V and 2 bases from J; bases unmatched to any gene: 8. The V gene's germline CDR1 is MNHEY and CDR2 SMNVEV (reference sequence). CDR3 DNA: TGTGCCAGCAGTACCCCCACTAGCGGGGGTGCCTACGAGCAGTACTTC. Its protein is CASSTPTSGGAYEQYF.

The chain employs TRBV19 and TRBJ2-1; 11 bases line up with TRBD2. Germline CDR1 and CDR2: LNHDA and SQIVND (reference sequence). There are 16 residues in the CDR3. With V trimmed by 5 bases and J by 4 bases, 7 bases remained unmatched. The DNA for the CDR3 is TGTGCCAGTAGTTCGGGACTAGCGGTGAATTACAATGAGCAGTTCTTC. Its protein product is CASSSGLAVNYNEQFF.

The chain recombines TRBV19 with TRBJ1-5; D may be TRBD1 (6 bases). The CDR3 has 14 residues. Trimming stripped 2 bases from V and 4 bases from J, with 9 bases between. The germline CDR1 and CDR2 sequences are LNHDA and SQIVND (reference sequence). CDR3 region: CASSISTGNQPQHF. CDR3 bases: TGTGCCAGTAGTATAAGCACAGGGAATCAGCCCCAGCATTTT.

The chain joins TRBV7-2 to TRBJ2-2; D unclear. The CDR3 extends over 15 amino acids. Between the trimmed V and J ends, which lost 4 bases and 0 bases, there was a span of 9 bases. CDR1 is SGHTA, CDR2 FQGNSA, per germline. The CDR3 loop reads CASSYRLANTGELFF. The CDR3 DNA reads as TGTGCCAGCAGCTACAGACTCGCGAACACCGGGGAGCTGTTTTTT.

This chain connects TRBV11-2 to TRBJ2-7, with no clear D. V was cut by 1 base and J by 3 bases, with 10 bases left in between. The CDR3 contains 14 residues. From germline, CDR1 is SGHAT and CDR2 FQNNGV. The CDR3 loop reads CASSLGFANYEQYF. Here the CDR3 DNA reads TGTGCCAGCAGCTTAGGTTTCGCCAACTACGAGCAGTACTTC.

This chain connects TRBV4-1 to TRBJ2-1; perhaps TRBD2 as D (7 bases). V was cut by 3 bases and J by 5 bases, with 17 bases left in between. The CDR3 has 16 amino acids. The germline CDR1 and CDR2 sequences are MGHRA and YSYEKL. The CDR3, as DNA: TGCGCCAGCAGCCATGCGGGGGCGTCTTTAAACAATGAGCAGTTCTTC. Translation gives CASSHAGASLNNEQFF.

The genes are TRBV9 and TRBJ2-1, with D perhaps given as TRBD1 or TRBD2 (5 bases each). Germline V CDR1 and CDR2: SGDLS, YYNGEE. V gave up 4 bases and J gave up 8 bases, with 22 bases separating them. This CDR3 is built from 16 residues. CDR3 residues: CASSPRSGPWYDEQFF. CDR3 nucleotides: TGTGCCAGCAGCCCGAGATCGGGACCCTGGTACGATGAGCAGTTCTTC.

The DNA for the CDR3 is TGCGCCAGCAGCCAAGATCGACAGCTCAATCAGCCCCAGCATTTT. Protein sequence: CASSQDRQLNQPQHF. V usage is TRBV4-3 and J usage is TRBJ1-5; tentatively, D is TRBD1 (5 bases). Looked up from germline, CDR1 is LGHNA and CDR2 is YSLEER. Trimming took 0 bases from V and 3 from J, leaving 9 bases between them. The CDR3 contains 15 residues.

This clone came up once. This chain connects TRBV6-2 or TRBV6-3 to TRBJ2-7, with a possible D match to TRBD2 (6 bases). The V end lost 2 bases, the J end lost 0 bases, and 17 bases lay between the germline ends. This CDR3 comprises 17 residues. Per germline, CDR1 MNHEY and CDR2 SVGEGT. CDR3 in DNA: TGTGCCAGCAGTTACCCCGGTGGGGGGTATTACTCCTACGAGCAGTACTTC. Protein product: CASSYPGGGYYSYEQYF.

The chain employs TRBV11-3 and TRBJ2-7, with D perhaps matching TRBD1 (6 bases). The CDR3 is 15 amino acids. CDR1 is SGHNT, CDR2 YENEEA, per germline. V dropped 5 bases and J dropped 0 bases, with 14 bases sitting between them. CDR3: CASSQGRASSYEQYF. CDR3 sequence (DNA): TGTGCCAGCAGCCAGGGGCGGGCGTCCTCCTACGAGCAGTACTTC.

The chain employs TRBV6-5 and TRBJ1-1, with D possibly TRBD1 on 5 matching bases. The CDR3 is 13 amino acids. The germline V gene encodes CDR1 MNHEY and CDR2 SVGAGI. V gave up 6 bases and J gave up 7 bases, with 15 bases separating them. The CDR3 spells CASSNQRGGEAFF. CDR3 DNA: TGTGCCAGCAGCAACCAGAGGGGTGGTGAAGCTTTCTTT.

The V and J genes are TRBV28 and TRBJ1-2; D remains ambiguous. The CDR3 loop spans 13 amino acids. Germline assignment: CDR1 MDHEN and CDR2 SYDVKM. Trimming took off 7 bases at V and 5 bases at J, with 14 bases between the two ends. The CDR3 DNA follows: TGTGCCAGCACCCGGCCCATAAATTATGGCTACACCTTC. It translates to CASTRPINYGYTF.

V usage is TRBV5-5 and J usage is TRBJ1-1, with D unclear. This CDR3 is built from 12 residues. With 4 bases removed from V and 1 base from J, the gap between germline ends came to 5 bases. Germline V lookup: CDR1 SGHKS, CDR2 YYEKEE (reference sequence). CDR3 DNA sequence: TGTGCCAGCAGCGCCTGGAACACTGAAGCTTTCTTT. The encoded protein is CASSAWNTEAFF.

The CDR3 region has the DNA TGTGCCGTACGTGATTCCCTCTATGGCTACACCTTC. Protein product: CAVRDSLYGYTF. The chain links TRBV6-5 to TRBJ1-2; no reliable D call. V lost 11 bases and J 4 bases, leaving 14 bases between the germline ends. Germline V gene lookup returns CDR1 MNHEY and CDR2 SVGAGI. The CDR3 has 12 amino acids.

The chain employs TRBV4-2 and TRBJ1-1; D is possibly TRBD1 (6 bases). Trimming cost V 1 base and J 1 base, with 13 bases left between them. Germline V lookup: CDR1 LGHNA, CDR2 YNFKEQ. The length of the CDR3 is 16 residues. CDR3 DNA: TGTGCCAGCAGCCAAGGGAGGCACAGGGAGAACACTGAAGCTTTCTTT. It specifies CASSQGRHRENTEAFF.

CDR3 residues: CASSLVDRGREPQHF. In DNA form, the CDR3 reads TGTGCCAGCAGCTTAGTGGACAGGGGTAGGGAGCCCCAGCATTTT. This chain joins TRBV7-2 and TRBJ1-5; TRBD1 agrees at 9 bases. J gave up 8 bases and V 1 base, and 6 bases lay outside the gene matches. Germline V lookup: CDR1 SGHTA, CDR2 FQGNSA. The CDR3 has 15 residues.

J is TRBJ2-1 and V is TRBV5-8; 8 nucleotides line up with TRBD1. This CDR3 is built from 14 residues. Per the germline V gene, CDR1 is SGHTS and CDR2 is YDEGEE. The V segment lost 3 bases and the J segment 12 bases; nucleotides outside the gene matches: 11. For the CDR3, the DNA is TGTGCCAGCAGCTCAGGACAGGGCACGGTCATGCAGTTCTTC. It encodes CASSSGQGTVMQFF. Combining the CDR3 with reference TRBV5-8 and TRBJ2-1 gives the whole variable domain EAGVTQSPTHLIKTRGQQATLRCSPISGHTSVYWYQQALGLGLQFLLWYDEGEERNRGNFPPRFSGRQFPNYSSELNVNALELEDSALYLCASSSGQGTVMQFFGPGTRLTVL.

This chain connects TRBV7-8 to TRBJ2-5; D gene unclear. The CDR3 has 15 residues. V was cut by 1 base and J by 5 bases, with 14 bases left in between. The germline CDR1 and CDR2 sequences are SGHVS and FQNEAQ. The CDR3 loop reads CASSLEGQIRETQYF. CDR3 DNA: TGTGCCAGCAGCTTAGAGGGCCAGATTAGGGAGACCCAGTACTTC.

This clone was recorded only once. The rearrangement links TRBV7-8 to TRBJ2-2, with 9 bases identical to TRBD1. Looked up from germline, CDR1 is SGHVS and CDR2 is FQNEAQ. The CDR3 is 16 residues long. Germline trimming cut 5 bases from V and 6 bases from J; bases unmatched to any gene: 10. Here the CDR3 DNA reads TGTGCCAGCAGCGACCGGACGGGACAGGGTGCCGGGGAGCTGTTTTTT. Protein sequence: CASSDRTGQGAGELFF.

The chain has TRBV28 and TRBJ2-7, with TRBD2 identical over 10 bases. Germline CDR1 is MDHEN and CDR2 is SYDVKM. The CDR3 totals 16 residues. V shed 3 bases and J 0 bases; nucleotides not matched to a gene: 5. CDR3 bases: TGTGCCAGCAGTTTGTTCACTAGCGGGGCCTCCTACGAGCAGTACTTC. Encoded protein: CASSLFTSGASYEQYF. Combining the CDR3 with reference TRBV28 and TRBJ2-7 gives the whole variable domain DVKVTQSSRYLVKRTGEKVFLECVQDMDHENMFWYRQDPGLGLRLIYFSYDVKMKEKGDIPEGYSVSREKKERFSLILESASTNQTSMYLCASSLFTSGASYEQYFGPGTRLTVT.

The chain uses TRBV9 and TRBJ2-7; 9 bases line up with TRBD2. With 0 bases clipped from V and 4 bases from J, the junction kept 11 bases outside the gene matches. Per the germline V gene, CDR1 is SGDLS and CDR2 is YYNGEE. The CDR3 spans 17 residues. Here the CDR3 reads CASSVGGSGRGQYEQYF. The CDR3 DNA reads as TGTGCCAGCAGCGTAGGGGGTAGCGGGAGAGGTCAGTACGAGCAGTACTTC.

This clone has just one count. The V gene is TRBV24-1, the J gene TRBJ2-7; 9 bases map to TRBD2. Trimming cost V 1 base and J 6 bases; bases outside gene matches: 6. The germline V gene has CDR1 KGHDR and CDR2 SFDVKD. This CDR3 has 15 amino acids. The CDR3: CATSDFVAGALEQYF. In DNA, the CDR3 is TGTGCCACCAGTGATTTCGTAGCGGGAGCCCTCGAGCAGTACTTC.

This clone was detected a few times. This chain links TRBV6-5 with TRBJ1-1; D not resolved. V was cut by 6 bases and J by 1 base, with 12 bases left in between. This CDR3 comprises 14 residues. Looked up from germline, CDR1 is MNHEY and CDR2 is SVGAGI. The CDR3 protein is CASRQEGRNTEAFF. In nucleotides, the CDR3 is TGTGCCAGCAGGCAGGAAGGGAGGAACACTGAAGCTTTCTTT.

The rearrangement uses TRBV24-1 and TRBJ2-7, with D uncertain. With 4 bases removed from V and 5 bases from J, the gap between germline ends came to 11 bases. The CDR3 totals 13 residues. CDR1 is KGHDR, CDR2 SFDVKD, per germline. Written as DNA, the CDR3 is TGTGCCACCAGTGACAACGTCCGGCACGAGCAGTACTTC. The encoded protein is CATSDNVRHEQYF.

The chain is built from TRBV5-1 and TRBJ1-2; 10 nucleotides line up with TRBD1. Trimming cost V 1 base and J 7 bases; bases outside gene matches: 10. The CDR3 extends over 16 amino acids. Germline CDR1 is SGHRS and CDR2 is YFSETQ. CDR3 sequence: CASSLPTTRDRGGYTF. DNA for the CDR3: TGCGCCAGCAGCTTGCCCACTACTCGGGACAGGGGTGGCTACACCTTC.

This clone was found a few times. The chain carries TRBV6-2 or TRBV6-3 and TRBJ2-7; weak D call: TRBD2 (6 bases). Trimming took 6 bases from V and 5 from J, leaving 20 bases between them. Germline V gene data show CDR1 as MNHEY and CDR2 as SVGEGT. This CDR3 has 15 amino acids. CDR3 sequence reads: CASSPLGRGINEQYF. The CDR3 DNA follows: TGTGCCAGCAGCCCGCTGGGGCGGGGCATCAACGAGCAGTACTTC.

This clone has more than one count but fewer than ten. The chain recombines TRBV5-3 with TRBJ2-1; D tentatively reads TRBD1 or TRBD2 (5 bases each). TRBV5-3 is filed as an ORF, its function uncertain. The CDR3 has 21 amino acids. Trimming shortened V by 1 base and J by 0 bases, and 26 bases separated the two germline ends. The DNA for the CDR3 is TGTGCCAGAAGCTTGCTAGAGGGGACGAGAGGGGCTCAGTACTCCTACAATGAGCAGTTCTTC. Protein: CARSLLEGTRGAQYSYNEQFF.

The chain links TRBV4-2 to TRBJ2-1; TRBD2 matches 15 bases. This CDR3 region has 17 residues. J was trimmed by 9 bases and V by 1 base; bases with no gene match: 7. Germline V gene lookup returns CDR1 LGHNA and CDR2 YNFKEQ. The CDR3 DNA reads TGTGCCAGCAGCCAAGTCGGACTAGCGGGGGGGCCGGGTGAGCAGTTCTTC. Encoded protein: CASSQVGLAGGPGEQFF.